The clone carrying this TCR beta chain was picked up one time. Assay: immunoSEQ multiplex PCR; the TCRdb copy retains only in-frame clones and omits some. This sample has 150,000 or so clones, with about 89% found just once. These data originate in a study of blood T cell repertoires in COVID-19. Material: peripheral blood. The receptor comes from an elderly man with acute or convalescent COVID-19.

The CDR3 DNA reads TGTGCCAGCAGTGAAGTCCTTAGGACAGGGAACACTGAAGCTTTCTTT. It is translated as CASSEVLRTGNTEAFF. The genes are TRBV6-1 and TRBJ1-1, with 7 bases that match TRBD1. The germline V gene encodes CDR1 MNHNS and CDR2 SASEGT. The CDR3 sequence is 16 residues long. V was pared by 1 base and J by 1 base, with 6 bases of the junction left unmatched.